Listed below are T cell receptor beta chains from one sample, sequenced in a study of T cell responses to AZD1222 COVID-19 vaccine. The protocol was immunoSEQ multiplex PCR, while the TCRdb copy is restricted to in-frame clones and leaves out a portion. Among around 130,000 clones listed, 80% to 90% were seen once. Material: peripheral blood, obtained on day 0 of AZD1222 vaccination. The receptors here all came from an adult in good health. The CDR3 runs from the conserved cysteine through the conserved F or W. D genes are given only for firm matches. Clone size, where shown, is once, few, many, or a class for clones that have expanded.

V,J,D,size,DNA,CDR3
TRBV4-1,TRBJ1-1,NA,NA,TGCGCCAGCAGAAAAGGGGAGACTGAAGCTTTCTTT,CASRKGETEAFF
TRBV4-1,TRBJ1-1,NA,few,TGCGCCAGCAGCCACGCCGGGACACGCCTGAACACTGAAGCTTTCTTT,CASSHAGTRLNTEAFF
TRBV2,TRBJ1-5,NA,NA,TGTGCCAGCGGCGGGCAGCGGAGGAATCAGCCCCAGCATTTT,CASGGQRRNQPQHF
TRBV30,TRBJ1-4,NA,NA,TGTGCCTGGTCGGGGGCGGAAGATGAAAAACTGTTTTTT,CAWSGAEDEKLFF
TRBV5-1,TRBJ2-5,NA,NA,TGCGCCAGCAGCCCCGGTGGGGGAGGACAAGAGACCCAGTACTTC,CASSPGGGGQETQYF
TRBV29-1,TRBJ1-2,NA,NA,TGCAGCGAAGTCACAACCCATGGCTACACCTTC,CSEVTTHGYTF
TRBV27,TRBJ2-5,NA,NA,TGTGCCAGCAGTTTATTCGGCGGGGGCAGGGTTCGACAAGAGACCCAGTACTTC,CASSLFGGGRVRQETQYF
TRBV6-5,TRBJ1-4,NA,NA,TGTGCCAGCAGTTACCAGGGCCCTAATGAAAAACTGTTTTTT,CASSYQGPNEKLFF
TRBV4-1,TRBJ2-5,NA,few,TGCGCCAGCAGCCAAGGTGAGGGATTGCATGTCGAGACCCAGTACTTC,CASSQGEGLHVETQYF
TRBV6-6,TRBJ1-3,TRBD1,NA,TGTGCCAGCAGACTGGACAGGAGAGTCTCTGGAAACACCATATATTTT,CASRLDRRVSGNTIYF
TRBV5-6,TRBJ2-5,TRBD2,NA,TGTGCCAGCAGCTCCCTACTAGCGAAAGAGACCCAGTACTTC,CASSSLLAKETQYF
TRBV7-9,TRBJ1-6,NA,NA,TGTGCCAGCAGCTTACGCAGCTCCTATAATTCACCCCTCCACTTT,CASSLRSSYNSPLHF
TRBV11-3,TRBJ2-7,TRBD1,NA,TGTGCCAGCGCAGGGGGCCACGAGCAGTACTTC,CASAGGHEQYF
TRBV7-9,TRBJ2-3,TRBD2,NA,TGTGCCAGCAGCTTAGCGGGAGGGCCGAGCACAGATACGCAGTATTTT,CASSLAGGPSTDTQYF
TRBV11-3,TRBJ1-1,NA,NA,TGTGCCAGCAGCGTGGGACTTGGTGAAGCTTTCTTT,CASSVGLGEAFF
TRBV19,TRBJ1-2,NA,NA,TGTGCCAGTAGTAGAACAGGGTATGGCTACACCTTC,CASSRTGYGYTF
TRBV7-2,TRBJ2-3,NA,NA,TGTGCCAGCAAGTGGGGATCCAGCACAGATACGCAGTATTTT,CASKWGSSTDTQYF
TRBV6-2/TRBV6-3,TRBJ2-3,NA,NA,TGTGCCAGCAGTTACTCGAGAGTCGAAGATACGCAGTATTTT,CASSYSRVEDTQYF
TRBV7-6,TRBJ1-6,TRBD1,NA,TGTGCCAGCAGCTTAGGAAACAGGGGCGCGAATTCACCCCTCCACTTT,CASSLGNRGANSPLHF
TRBV6-5,TRBJ2-7,TRBD2,NA,TGTGCCACCCTTCCTCGGACTAGCGAAGGCTACGAGCAGTACTTC,CATLPRTSEGYEQYF
TRBV7-6,TRBJ2-1,TRBD1,NA,TGTGCCAGCACGAGACAGGGGGCAACGGCTAGCAATGAGCAGTTCTTC,CASTRQGATASNEQFF
TRBV18,TRBJ1-4,NA,NA,TGTGCCAGCTCACCTAATTCTCCAGGTGCAACTAATGAAAAACTGTTTTTT,CASSPNSPGATNEKLFF
TRBV5-6,TRBJ1-5,NA,NA,TGTGCCAGCAGCTTGGGACAGGTCAAGCAGCCCCAGCATTTT,CASSLGQVKQPQHF
TRBV9,TRBJ1-5,NA,NA,TGTGCCAGCAGCGCCATTGGCGGGTCCGGTCAGCCCCAGCATTTT,CASSAIGGSGQPQHF
TRBV9,TRBJ2-2,TRBD1,NA,TGTGCCAGCAGCGGAGAGGGGGACAGTTTTGTGGTCAACACCGGGGAGCTGTTTTTT,CASSGEGDSFVVNTGELFF
TRBV11-3,TRBJ1-3,NA,NA,TGTGCCAGCAGCCTGACAGACTACCCTGGAAACACCATATATTTT,CASSLTDYPGNTIYF
TRBV18,TRBJ2-5,NA,NA,TGTGCCAGCTCACTGAGCGAACAAGAGACCCAGTACTTC,CASSLSEQETQYF
TRBV10-3,TRBJ1-1,NA,few,TGTGCCATCAGTGAACAGGAGAACACTGAAGCTTTCTTT,CAISEQENTEAFF
TRBV30,TRBJ2-3,NA,NA,TGTGCCTGGAGTCCCCACCACACAGATACGCAGTATTTT,CAWSPHHTDTQYF
TRBV5-1,TRBJ2-2,TRBD2,NA,TGCGCCAGCAGCCCAAGCGGGGTAAACACCGGGGAGCTGTTTTTT,CASSPSGVNTGELFF
TRBV24-1,TRBJ1-1,NA,NA,TGTGCCACCAGTGGGGGACAGAACACTGAAGCTTTCTTT,CATSGGQNTEAFF
TRBV9,TRBJ1-4,NA,NA,TGTGCCAGCAGCTTTTCCGGGACCCGGAATGAAAAACTGTTTTTT,CASSFSGTRNEKLFF
TRBV7-9,TRBJ1-5,NA,NA,TGTGCCAGCAGTTTAGCAGGTTTGCCCCAGCATTTT,CASSLAGLPQHF
TRBV7-9,TRBJ2-3,TRBD1,NA,TGTGCCAGCAGCCCTAGAGGGGGCAGGGTAACAGATACGCAGTATTTT,CASSPRGGRVTDTQYF
TRBV5-6,TRBJ1-4,NA,NA,TGTGCCAGCAGGAGGGGACGAAGTGAAAAACTGTTTTTT,CASRRGRSEKLFF
TRBV13,TRBJ2-3,TRBD1,NA,TGTGCCAGCAGCTCGGACCTATGGACAGGAGAGAATGTTCCTAACACAGATACGCAGTATTTT,CASSSDLWTGENVPNTDTQYF
TRBV19,TRBJ2-1,NA,NA,TGTGCCAGTAGGAACAGTAGACTGGCGGGAAACGAGCAGTTCTTC,CASRNSRLAGNEQFF
TRBV2,TRBJ1-5,TRBD1,few,TGTGCCAGCAGTGACGACCAACAGGGGGCCGGTCAGCCCCAGCATTTT,CASSDDQQGAGQPQHF
TRBV28,TRBJ1-6,TRBD1,few,TGTGCCAGCAAAGGTACAGGGGCGAACTATAATTCACCCCTCCACTTT,CASKGTGANYNSPLHF
TRBV6-1,TRBJ2-2,NA,NA,TGTGCCAGCAGTGATGGAGGTCAGATCACCGGGGAGCTGTTTTTT,CASSDGGQITGELFF
TRBV4-3,TRBJ1-1,NA,NA,TGCGCCAGCAGAGGGAATACTGAAGCTTTCTTT,CASRGNTEAFF
TRBV29-1,TRBJ1-2,TRBD1,NA,TGCAGCGGGCGCCAGGGGGGGACATCTGGCTACACCTTC,CSGRQGGTSGYTF
TRBV4-1,TRBJ1-2,NA,NA,TGCGCCAGCAGCCAAGGCAGGGGCCAAGCTAACTATGGCTACACCTTC,CASSQGRGQANYGYTF
TRBV6-4,TRBJ2-3,TRBD1,NA,TGTGCCAGCAGTAGGACAGGGGGCGCAGATACGCAGTATTTT,CASSRTGGADTQYF
TRBV3-1/TRBV3-2,TRBJ2-3,NA,NA,TGTGCCAGCAGCCCCGGTGTTAGCCTAGCGCAGTATTTT,CASSPGVSLAQYF
TRBV27,TRBJ2-7,TRBD1,NA,TGTGCCAGCAGTTTATGGGGACAGAAAGGGGACGAGCAGTACTTC,CASSLWGQKGDEQYF
TRBV6-1,TRBJ1-5,TRBD1,NA,TGTGCCAGCAGTGACCGGGACAGAAATCAGCCCCAGCATTTT,CASSDRDRNQPQHF
TRBV18,TRBJ2-5,NA,NA,TGTGCCAGCTCCTTCGTAGTCCAAGAGACCCAGTACTTC,CASSFVVQETQYF
TRBV6-5,TRBJ2-3,TRBD2,NA,TGTGCCAGCAGTTCCGGGACTAGCGAATATTTT,CASSSGTSEYF
TRBV11-2,TRBJ1-6,NA,NA,TGTGCCAGCAACTCTGCCCGCGTTGACAATTCACCCCTCCACTTT,CASNSARVDNSPLHF
TRBV27,TRBJ2-5,TRBD2,NA,TGTGCCAGCAGTTTGGGCCAGCGGGGGGTCCAAGAGACCCAGTACTTC,CASSLGQRGVQETQYF